This T cell receptor (beta chain) was sequenced for a study of T cell responses to AZD1222 COVID-19 vaccine. Study outcomes and limitations: Among AZD1222 vaccinees, only five or six were seropositive at baseline.

A remark on this clone: Its antigen is unidentified.

In germline, CDR1 is SGHTA, CDR2 FQGNSA. The CDR3 consists of 16 residues. V was pared by 1 base and J by 11 bases, with 9 bases of the junction left unmatched. Libraries were prepared by immunoSEQ multiplex PCR; TCRdb keeps only in-frame clonotypes and omits some of them. This table holds 120,000 or so clones, roughly 86% found once. This sample comprised peripheral blood, obtained 28 days after the second AZD1222 dose. The chain is built from TRBV7-2 and TRBJ2-1, with 12 bases lining up with TRBD2. This TCR came from an adult who received the AZD1222 COVID-19 vaccine. CDR3 sequence reads: CASSLVRLAGVRKQFF. In DNA form, the CDR3 reads TGTGCCAGCAGCTTAGTTCGACTAGCGGGAGTTAGGAAGCAGTTCTTC.